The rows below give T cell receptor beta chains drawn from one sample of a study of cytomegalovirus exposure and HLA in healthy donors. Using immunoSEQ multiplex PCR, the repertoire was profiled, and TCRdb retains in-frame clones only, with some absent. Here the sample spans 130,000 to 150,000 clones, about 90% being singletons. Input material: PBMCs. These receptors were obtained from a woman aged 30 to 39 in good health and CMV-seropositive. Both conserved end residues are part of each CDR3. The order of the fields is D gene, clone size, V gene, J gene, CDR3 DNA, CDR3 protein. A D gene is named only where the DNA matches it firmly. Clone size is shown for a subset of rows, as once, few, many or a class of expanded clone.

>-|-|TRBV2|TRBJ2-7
TGTGCCAGCAGTAAGGCTCGGCAGACTTACTACTACGAGCAGTACTTC
CASSKARQTYYYEQYF
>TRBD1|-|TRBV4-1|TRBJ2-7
TGCGCCAGCAGCCAAGATTGGGGACAGGGCTACGAGCAGTACTTC
CASSQDWGQGYEQYF
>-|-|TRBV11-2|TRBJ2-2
TGTGCCAGCAGCTTAGGGGAGAGATCGGTTCGGGAGCTGTTTTTT
CASSLGERSVRELFF
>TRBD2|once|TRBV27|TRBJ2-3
TGTGCCAGCAGTTTATCGTTCCTAGCGGGCACAGATACGCAGTATTTT
CASSLSFLAGTDTQYF
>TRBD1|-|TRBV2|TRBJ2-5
TGTGCCAGCAGCCGGGACAGGGGGCTAGAGACCCAGTACTTC
CASSRDRGLETQYF
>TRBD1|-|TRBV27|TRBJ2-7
TGTGCCAGCAGTTCGACCGGACAGGGTGCCTACGAGCAGTACTTC
CASSSTGQGAYEQYF
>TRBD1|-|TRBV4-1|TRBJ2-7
TGCGCCAGCAGCCAAGAATGGTCAGGGGGCAGTTACGAGCAGTACTTC
CASSQEWSGGSYEQYF
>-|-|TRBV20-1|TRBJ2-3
TGCAGTGCCCCAGGATCAGATACGCAGTATTTT
CSAPGSDTQYF
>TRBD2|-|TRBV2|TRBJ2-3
TGTGCTCGGGGGGGTCCGGATAGCACAGATACGCAGTATTTT
CARGGPDSTDTQYF
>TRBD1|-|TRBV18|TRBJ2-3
TGTGCCAGCTCACCCCTACAGGGGGGTAGGTCAGATACGCAGTATTTT
CASSPLQGGRSDTQYF
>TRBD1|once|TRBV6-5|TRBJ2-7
TGTGCCAGCAGTACAAGGACAGGGAGTACCTACGAGCAGTACTTC
CASSTRTGSTYEQYF
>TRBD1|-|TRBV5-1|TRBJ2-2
TGCGCCAGCAGCATAATCAGGGGGCTTATCACCGGGGAGCTGTTTTTT
CASSIIRGLITGELFF
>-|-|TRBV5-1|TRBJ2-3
TGCGCCAGCAGCTTGGAGGAGATACGGTATTTT
CASSLEEIRYF
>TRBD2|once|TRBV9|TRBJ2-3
TGTGCCAGCAGCCCCACATATAGCGGGCCAAGCACAGATACGCAGTATTTT
CASSPTYSGPSTDTQYF
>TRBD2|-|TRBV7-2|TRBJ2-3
TGTGCCAGCAGCCCTAGCGGGGGGGCCGCAGATACGCAGTATTTT
CASSPSGGAADTQYF
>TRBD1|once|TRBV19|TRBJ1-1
TGTGCCAGTAGAGACAGGGTGGACATGAACACTGAAGCTTTCTTT
CASRDRVDMNTEAFF
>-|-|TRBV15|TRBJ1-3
TGTGCCACCAGCAGAGACCCAGGGGCTACAGGAAACACCATATATTTT
CATSRDPGATGNTIYF
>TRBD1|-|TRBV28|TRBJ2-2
TGTGCCAGCAGCCCTACTGACAGGGTCCAGAACACCGGGGAGCTGTTTTTT
CASSPTDRVQNTGELFF
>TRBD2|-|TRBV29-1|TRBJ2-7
TGCAGCGTTGCAGCGGGAGTTGGCTACGAGCAGTACTTC
CSVAAGVGYEQYF
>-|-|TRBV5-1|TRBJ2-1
TGCGCCAGCAGCTTGGGCGCAGGGGGGAACAATGAGCAGTTCTTC
CASSLGAGGNNEQFF
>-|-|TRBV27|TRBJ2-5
TGTGCCAGCAGTTCGGGAGAGACCCAGTACTTC
CASSSGETQYF
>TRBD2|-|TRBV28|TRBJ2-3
TGTGCCAGCAGCCCCCTCGGGGGGGGACTTCGTACAGATACGCAGTATTTT
CASSPLGGGLRTDTQYF
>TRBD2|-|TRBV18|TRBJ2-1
TGTGCCAGCTCACCCGCCCGGGGGGCCTACAATGAGCAGTTCTTC
CASSPARGAYNEQFF
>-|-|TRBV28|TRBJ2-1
TGTGCCAGCAGGGGCCGAAGGAATGAGCAGTTCTTC
CASRGRRNEQFF
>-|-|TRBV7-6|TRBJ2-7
TGTGCCAGCAGCTTTGGGCCCGAGCAGTACTTC
CASSFGPEQYF
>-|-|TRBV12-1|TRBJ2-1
TGTGCCAGCAGGGCCAGGGATGGCGATGAGCAGTTCTTC
CASRARDGDEQFF
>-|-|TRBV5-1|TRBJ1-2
TGCGCCAGCAGCTTAGGCAGAACTGGGCATGGCTACACCTTC
CASSLGRTGHGYTF
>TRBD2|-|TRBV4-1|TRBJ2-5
TGCGCCAGCTCGAGTCTGGCGGGAGGGGGACGAAGGAAAGAGACCCAGTACTTC
CASSSLAGGGRRKETQYF
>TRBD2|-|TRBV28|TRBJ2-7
TGTGCCAGCAGTTTACTAGCGGGGAGCTCCTACGAGCAGTACTTC
CASSLLAGSSYEQYF
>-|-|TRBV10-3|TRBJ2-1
TGTGCCATCAGTGAGGAGGGACACAACCACAATGAGCAGTTCTTC
CAISEEGHNHNEQFF
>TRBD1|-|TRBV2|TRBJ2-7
TGTGCCAGCAGCCTGACAGGGGGGTACGAGCAGTACTTC
CASSLTGGYEQYF
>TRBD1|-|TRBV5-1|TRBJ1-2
TGCGCCAGCCGACAGGGGGCGACGAACTATGGCTACACCTTC
CASRQGATNYGYTF
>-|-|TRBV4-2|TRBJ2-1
TGTGCCAGCAGCCAAGAGAGGCAAGGGGGAAATGAGCAGTTCTTC
CASSQERQGGNEQFF
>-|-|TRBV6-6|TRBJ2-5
TGTGCCAGCAGTTACTCGACAGGTGCCGAAGAGACCCAGTACTTC
CASSYSTGAEETQYF
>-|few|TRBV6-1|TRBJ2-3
TGTGCCAGTACAGGGCGCAGCGATACGCAGTATTTT
CASTGRSDTQYF
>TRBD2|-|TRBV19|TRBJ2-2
TGTGCCAGTAGCCGGACTAGCGGGAGATGGAGCACCGGGGAGCTGTTTTTT
CASSRTSGRWSTGELFF
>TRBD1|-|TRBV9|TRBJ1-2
TGTGCCAGCAGCCCCGGCATGACAGGGGGCAGAAACTATGGCTACACCTTC
CASSPGMTGGRNYGYTF
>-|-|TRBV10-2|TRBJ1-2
TGCGCCAGCAGTCCACAGAATCGACCAGTTAACTATGGCTACACCTTC
CASSPQNRPVNYGYTF
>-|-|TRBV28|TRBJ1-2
TGTGCCACCGTGGAGGGCTACACCTTC
CATVEGYTF
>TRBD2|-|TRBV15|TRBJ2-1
TGTGCCACCAGCAGAGGTTCCCGATGGGCTAGCGGGAGCGATGAGCAGTTCTTC
CATSRGSRWASGSDEQFF
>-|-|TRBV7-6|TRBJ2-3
TGTGCCAGCAGCTTAGCGGGGGCAAGCACAGATACGCAGTATTTT
CASSLAGASTDTQYF
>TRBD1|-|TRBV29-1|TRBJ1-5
TGCAGCGTGACTACCGGGACAGGGACCGGGCCCCAGCATTTT
CSVTTGTGTGPQHF
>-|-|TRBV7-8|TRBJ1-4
TGTGCCAGCAGCTTAGTCAGGACTAATGAAAAACTGTTTTTT
CASSLVRTNEKLFF
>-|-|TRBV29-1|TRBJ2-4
TGCAGCGTTGTTGAATCAGGGGAGATGAAAAACATTCAGTACTTC
CSVVESGEMKNIQYF
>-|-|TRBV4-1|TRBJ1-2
TGCGCCAGCAGCCAAGTTTCCTCGGACTACGGGGGCTATGGCTACACCTTC
CASSQVSSDYGGYGYTF
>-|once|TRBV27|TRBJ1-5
TGTGCCAGCAGTCCTTCGGGCGCAGGGGTGGCCCAGCATTTT
CASSPSGAGVAQHF
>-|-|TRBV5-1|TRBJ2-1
TGCGCCAGCAGCTTGGTCCCGGACAATGAGCAGTTCTTC
CASSLVPDNEQFF